These T cell receptor beta chains were read from a single sample in a study of blood T cell repertoires in COVID-19. Here immunoSEQ multiplex PCR was the method, and the copy in TCRdb shows in-frame clones only, minus some. The data contain about 220,000 clones, roughly four fifths of them singletons. Sequences were obtained from PBMCs or T cells enriched from blood (not recorded which). Receptor source: a woman between 40 and 55 years old with acute COVID-19. CDR3s include the opening cysteine and the closing phenylalanine or tryptophan. Fields, in order: clone size, V gene, J gene, D gene, CDR3 protein, CDR3 DNA. The D gene is left open where the match is weak. Some rows mark clone size as missing; the rest say once, few, many or name a class of expanded clone.

size: -
V: TRBV6-5
J: TRBJ2-7
D: -
CDR3: CASSLDGNEQYF
DNA: TGTGCCAGCAGTCTCGACGGGAACGAGCAGTACTTC

size: -
V: TRBV18
J: TRBJ2-7
D: TRBD1
CDR3: CASSPRTGPPYEQYF
DNA: TGTGCCAGCTCACCTCGGACAGGTCCTCCCTACGAGCAGTACTTC

size: -
V: TRBV4-2
J: TRBJ2-7
D: TRBD2
CDR3: CASSQVQGAGRNYEQYF
DNA: TGTGCCAGCAGCCAAGTCCAGGGAGCGGGAAGGAACTACGAGCAGTACTTC

size: -
V: TRBV7-9
J: TRBJ1-1
D: -
CDR3: CASSLSTGLNTEAFF
DNA: TGTGCCAGCAGCCTCTCGACAGGACTGAACACTGAAGCTTTCTTT

size: few
V: TRBV11-2
J: TRBJ2-5
D: -
CDR3: CASSPRPGNEGQYF
DNA: TGTGCCAGCAGCCCACGACCGGGCAACGAGGGCCAGTACTTC

size: once
V: TRBV3-1/TRBV3-2
J: TRBJ1-6
D: -
CDR3: CASSQEGRTLHF
DNA: TGTGCCAGCAGCCAAGAAGGGAGAACCCTCCACTTT

size: -
V: TRBV30
J: TRBJ1-1
D: TRBD1
CDR3: CAWDRTGGTEAFF
DNA: TGTGCCTGGGATCGGACAGGGGGCACTGAAGCTTTCTTT

size: -
V: TRBV7-9
J: TRBJ1-2
D: TRBD1
CDR3: CASSLGTGGASGYTF
DNA: TGTGCCAGCAGCTTGGGGACAGGGGGCGCGAGTGGCTACACCTTC

size: -
V: TRBV5-8
J: TRBJ2-5
D: TRBD2
CDR3: CASRGGLAGASRTQYF
DNA: TGTGCCAGCAGGGGCGGACTAGCGGGAGCTTCGAGGACCCAGTACTTC

size: -
V: TRBV7-9
J: TRBJ2-3
D: TRBD1
CDR3: CASRPGQESDTQYF
DNA: TGTGCCAGCAGGCCGGGACAGGAATCAGATACGCAGTATTTT

size: -
V: TRBV19
J: TRBJ2-7
D: TRBD1
CDR3: CASSMLGGQGPTNEQYF
DNA: TGTGCCAGTAGTATGCTAGGGGGACAGGGGCCAACCAACGAGCAGTACTTC

size: -
V: TRBV29-1
J: TRBJ2-1
D: TRBD2
CDR3: CSVHLAGGWDEQFF
DNA: TGCAGCGTACACCTAGCGGGAGGGTGGGATGAGCAGTTCTTC

size: -
V: TRBV4-3
J: TRBJ2-2
D: -
CDR3: CASSQDRLGAGELFF
DNA: TGCGCCAGCAGCCAAGATAGGCTAGGGGCCGGGGAGCTGTTTTTT

size: -
V: TRBV5-1
J: TRBJ2-2
D: -
CDR3: CASSLGTGMGAAGELFF
DNA: TGCGCCAGCAGCTTGGGAACCGGAATGGGAGCCGCCGGGGAGCTGTTTTTT

size: -
V: TRBV25-1
J: TRBJ2-5
D: -
CDR3: CASSGRNGETQYF
DNA: TGTGCCAGCAGTGGACGGAACGGGGAGACCCAGTACTTC

size: few
V: TRBV18
J: TRBJ1-6
D: -
CDR3: CASSDTGYSPLHF
DNA: TGTGCCAGCTCTGACACAGGGTACTCACCCCTCCACTTT

size: -
V: TRBV11-3
J: TRBJ2-1
D: -
CDR3: CASSISPLNEQFF
DNA: TGTGCCAGCAGCATTAGCCCCCTAAATGAGCAGTTCTTC

size: once
V: TRBV25-1
J: TRBJ2-1
D: -
CDR3: CASSEEWGASPFF
DNA: TGTGCCAGCAGTGAAGAGTGGGGAGCTAGCCCGTTCTTC